The present TCR beta chain was sequenced within a study of T cell clonality in common variable immunodeficiency. Study-wide results and caveats: Compared with healthy controls, CVID subjects showed increased TCRbeta clonality, mostly in about a third.

Data came from immunoSEQ multiplex PCR; TCRdb stores just in-frame clones and leaves some out. The sample presents around 60,000 clones, none singletons. Both groups were predominantly of Caucasian heritage. The length of the CDR3 is 14 residues. Germline V gives CDR1 SQVTM, CDR2 ANQGSEA. V shed 7 bases, J shed 2 bases, and the junction held 4 bases outside the gene matches. This clone was detected many times. What it binds is not known. Read data end 3 residues before the CDR3 end; the end is taken from the germline J gene. This chain links TRBV29-1 with TRBJ2-5; 13 positions agree with TRBD2. The sequencing input was peripheral blood mononuclear cells. This TCR was sampled from a person aged 18-70 years in good health. CDR3: CSASLAGGQETQYF. The CDR3 bases that were read are TGCAGCGCCTCACTAGCGGGAGGGCAAGAGACC.